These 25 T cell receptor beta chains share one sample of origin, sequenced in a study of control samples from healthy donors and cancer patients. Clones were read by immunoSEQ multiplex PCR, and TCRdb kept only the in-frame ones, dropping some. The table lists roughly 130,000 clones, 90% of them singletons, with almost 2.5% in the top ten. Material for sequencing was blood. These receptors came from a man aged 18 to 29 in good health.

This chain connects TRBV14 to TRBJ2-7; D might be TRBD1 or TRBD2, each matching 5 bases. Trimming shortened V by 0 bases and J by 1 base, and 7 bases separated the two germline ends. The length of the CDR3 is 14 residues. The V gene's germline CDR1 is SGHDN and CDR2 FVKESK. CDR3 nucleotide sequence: TGTGCCAGCAGCCAAGAGGGACGGTCCTACGAGCAGTACTTC. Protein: CASSQEGRSYEQYF.

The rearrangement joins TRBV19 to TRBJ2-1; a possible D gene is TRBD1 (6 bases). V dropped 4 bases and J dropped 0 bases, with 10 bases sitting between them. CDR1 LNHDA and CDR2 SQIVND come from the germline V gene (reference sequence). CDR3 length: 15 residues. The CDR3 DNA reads TGTGCCAGTAGTAACAGGGCGAGCTCCTACAATGAGCAGTTCTTC. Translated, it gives CASSNRASSYNEQFF.

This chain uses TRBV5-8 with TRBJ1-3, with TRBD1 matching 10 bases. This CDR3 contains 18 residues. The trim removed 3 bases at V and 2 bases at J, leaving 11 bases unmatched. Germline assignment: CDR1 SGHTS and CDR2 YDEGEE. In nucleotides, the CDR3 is TGTGCCAGCAGCTCCATCCGGGACAGGGGATACCCTGGAAACACCATATATTTT. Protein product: CASSSIRDRGYPGNTIYF.

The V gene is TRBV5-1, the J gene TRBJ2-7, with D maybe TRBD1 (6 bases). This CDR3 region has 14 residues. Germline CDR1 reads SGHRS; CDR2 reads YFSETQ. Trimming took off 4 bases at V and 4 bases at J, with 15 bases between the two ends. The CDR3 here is CASSIGGEGYEQYF. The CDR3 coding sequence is TGCGCCAGCAGCATTGGGGGCGAGGGGTACGAGCAGTACTTC.

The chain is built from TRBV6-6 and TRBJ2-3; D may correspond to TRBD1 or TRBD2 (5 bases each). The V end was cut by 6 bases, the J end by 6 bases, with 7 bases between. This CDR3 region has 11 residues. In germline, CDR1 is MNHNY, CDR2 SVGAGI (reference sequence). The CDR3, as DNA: TGTGCCAGCAGGAGGGGCGATACGCAGTATTTT. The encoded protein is CASRRGDTQYF.

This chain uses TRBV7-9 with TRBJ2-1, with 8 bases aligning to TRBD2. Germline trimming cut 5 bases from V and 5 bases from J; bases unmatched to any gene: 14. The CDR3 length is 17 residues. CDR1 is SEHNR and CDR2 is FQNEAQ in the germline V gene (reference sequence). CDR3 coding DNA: TGTGCCAGCAGCCCGATCCGGAGCGGGAGTGAAAACAATGAGCAGTTCTTC. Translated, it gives CASSPIRSGSENNEQFF.

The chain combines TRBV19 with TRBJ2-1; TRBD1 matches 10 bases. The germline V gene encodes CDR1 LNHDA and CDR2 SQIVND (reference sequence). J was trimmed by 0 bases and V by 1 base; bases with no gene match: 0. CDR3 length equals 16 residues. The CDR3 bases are TGTGCCAGTAGTATAGGGACAGGGGGCTCCTACAATGAGCAGTTCTTC. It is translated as CASSIGTGGSYNEQFF.

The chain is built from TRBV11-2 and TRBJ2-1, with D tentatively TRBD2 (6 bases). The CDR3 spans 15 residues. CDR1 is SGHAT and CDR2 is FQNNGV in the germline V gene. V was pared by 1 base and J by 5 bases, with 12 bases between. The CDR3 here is CASSLGVGGDNEQFF. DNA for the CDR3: TGTGCCAGCAGCTTAGGAGTGGGCGGGGACAATGAGCAGTTCTTC.

CDR3 region: CASSETGRGSVSTEAFF. DNA of the CDR3: TGTGCCAGCAGTGAAACCGGCAGGGGGAGTGTGTCGACTGAAGCTTTCTTT. V and J are TRBV2 and TRBJ1-1, with 7 positions matching TRBD1. With V trimmed by 2 bases and J by 5 bases, 14 bases remained unmatched. The CDR3 is made up of 17 amino acids. Germline V gives CDR1 SNHLY, CDR2 FYNNEI.

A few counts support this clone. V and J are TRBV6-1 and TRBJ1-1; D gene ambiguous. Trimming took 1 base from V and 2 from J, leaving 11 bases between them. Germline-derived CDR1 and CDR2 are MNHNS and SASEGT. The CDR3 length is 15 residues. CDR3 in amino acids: CASSEGGSLNTEAFF. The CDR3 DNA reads TGTGCCAGCAGTGAAGGTGGGAGCCTTAACACTGAAGCTTTCTTT.

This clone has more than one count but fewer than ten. This CDR3 reads CASSPRTTMDNEQFF. DNA of the CDR3: TGTGCCAGCAGCCCGAGGACTACTATGGACAATGAGCAGTTCTTC. This chain connects TRBV9 to TRBJ2-1, with D possibly being TRBD2 (6 bases). Trimming removed 4 bases from V and 5 bases from J, with 16 bases in between. The CDR3 consists of 15 residues. In germline, CDR1 is SGDLS, CDR2 YYNGEE.

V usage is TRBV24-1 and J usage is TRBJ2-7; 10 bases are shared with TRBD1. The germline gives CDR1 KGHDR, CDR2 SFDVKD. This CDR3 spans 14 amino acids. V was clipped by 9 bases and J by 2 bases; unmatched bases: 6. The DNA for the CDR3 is TGTGCCACCTGGGGGACAGGGGTGGCCTACGAGCAGTACGTC. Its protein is CATWGTGVAYEQYV.

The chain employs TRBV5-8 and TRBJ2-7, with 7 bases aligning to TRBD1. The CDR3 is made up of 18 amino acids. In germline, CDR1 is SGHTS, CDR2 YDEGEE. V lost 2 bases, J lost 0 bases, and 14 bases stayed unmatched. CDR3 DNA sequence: TGTGCCAGCAGCTTAAAACAGTTCGGACAGGCCAACTCCTACGAGCAGTACTTC. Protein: CASSLKQFGQANSYEQYF. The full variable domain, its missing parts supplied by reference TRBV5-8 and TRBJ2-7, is EAGVTQSPTHLIKTRGQQATLRCSPISGHTSVYWYQQALGLGLQFLLWYDEGEERNRGNFPPRFSGRQFPNYSSELNVNALELEDSALYLCASSLKQFGQANSYEQYFGPGTRLTVT.

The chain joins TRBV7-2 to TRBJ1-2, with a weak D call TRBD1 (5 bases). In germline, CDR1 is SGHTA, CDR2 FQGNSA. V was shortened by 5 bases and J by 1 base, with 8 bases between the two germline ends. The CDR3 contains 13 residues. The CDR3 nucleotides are TGTGCCAGCAGCCGGGACGGTAACTATGGCTACACCTTC. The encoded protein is CASSRDGNYGYTF.

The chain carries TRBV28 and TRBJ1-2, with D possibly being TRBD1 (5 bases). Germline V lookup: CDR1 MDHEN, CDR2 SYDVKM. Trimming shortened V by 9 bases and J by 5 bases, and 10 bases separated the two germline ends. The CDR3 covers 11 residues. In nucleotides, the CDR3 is TGTGCCAGTCGGGACGCATATGGCTACACCTTC. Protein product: CASRDAYGYTF.

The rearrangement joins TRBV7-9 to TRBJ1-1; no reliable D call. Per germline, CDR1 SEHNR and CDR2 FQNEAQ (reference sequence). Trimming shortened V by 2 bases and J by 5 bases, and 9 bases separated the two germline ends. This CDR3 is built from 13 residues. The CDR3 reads CASSLSEGTEAFF. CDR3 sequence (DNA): TGTGCCAGCAGCTTATCGGAGGGAACTGAAGCTTTCTTT. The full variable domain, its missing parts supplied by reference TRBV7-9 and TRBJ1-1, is DTGVSQNPRHKITKRGQNVTFRCDPISEHNRLYWYRQTLGQGPEFLTYFQNEAQLEKSRLLSDRFSAERPKGSFSTLEIQRTEQGDSAMYLCASSLSEGTEAFFGQGTRLTVV.

The CDR3 nucleotides are TGCGCCAGCAGCCAACGATTAGCAGACACAGATACGCAGTATTTT. It specifies CASSQRLADTDTQYF. V is TRBV4-1 and J is TRBJ2-3, with no clear D. This CDR3 is 15 amino acids long. With 2 bases removed from V and 2 bases from J, the gap between germline ends came to 11 bases. CDR1 and CDR2 (germline): MGHRA, YSYEKL.

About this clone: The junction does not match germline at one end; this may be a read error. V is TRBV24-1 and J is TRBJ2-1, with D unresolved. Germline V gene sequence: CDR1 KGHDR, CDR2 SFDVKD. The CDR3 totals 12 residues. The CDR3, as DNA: TGTGCCACCGGTGAAAATCGGGATGAGCAGTTCTTC. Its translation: CATGENRDEQFF.

DNA of the CDR3: TGTGCCAGCAGTTACTCACCGACAAGCTCCTACAATGAGCAGTTCTTC. This sequence encodes CASSYSPTSSYNEQFF. This chain links TRBV6-5 with TRBJ2-1; D is unclear. CDR1 MNHEY and CDR2 SVGAGI come from the germline V gene. Trimming removed 0 bases at V and 0 bases at J, with 9 bases between. CDR3 size: 16 residues.

The CDR3 DNA follows: TGTGCCAGCAGCTCCGGACAGATATCCACAGATACGCAGTATTTT. Encoded protein: CASSSGQISTDTQYF. The V and J genes are TRBV11-3 and TRBJ2-3; perhaps TRBD1 as D (6 bases). Germline values: CDR1 SGHNT, CDR2 YENEEA. The CDR3 is 15 residues long. Trimming shortened V by 4 bases and J by 2 bases, and 13 bases separated the two germline ends.

The CDR3 is CASSDLEVDTGELFF. The CDR3 DNA is TGTGCCAGCAGTGACCTCGAGGTGGACACCGGGGAGCTGTTTTTT. The rearrangement joins TRBV25-1 to TRBJ2-2; D gene unclear. V shed 3 bases and J shed 3 bases, with 11 bases lying between them. CDR1 MGHDK and CDR2 SYGVNS come from the germline V gene. The CDR3 consists of 15 residues. The variable domain in full, completed from reference TRBV25-1 and TRBJ2-2, reads EADIYQTPRYLVIGTGKKITLECSQTMGHDKMYWYQQDPGMELHLIHYSYGVNSTEKGDLSSESTVSRIRTEHFPLTLESARPSHTSQYLCASSDLEVDTGELFFGEGSRLTVL.

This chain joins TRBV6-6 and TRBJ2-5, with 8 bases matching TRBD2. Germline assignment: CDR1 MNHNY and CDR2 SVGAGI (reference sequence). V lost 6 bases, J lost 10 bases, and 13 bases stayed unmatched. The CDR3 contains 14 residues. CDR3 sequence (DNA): TGTGCCAGCAGAAGAGCGGGAGACGAGGTGGACCAGTACTTC. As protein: CASRRAGDEVDQYF.

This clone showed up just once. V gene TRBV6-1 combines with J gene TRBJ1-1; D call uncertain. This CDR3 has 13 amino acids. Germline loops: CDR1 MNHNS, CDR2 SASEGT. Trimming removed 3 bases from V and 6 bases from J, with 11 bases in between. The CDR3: CASSDQEASEAFF. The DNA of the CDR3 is TGTGCCAGCAGTGATCAGGAGGCCTCTGAAGCTTTCTTT.

DNA for the CDR3: TGTGCCAGCAGCTCAAGTGGGGGGATCGGCAGTGATGAAGCTTTCTTT. Translation gives CASSSSGGIGSDEAFF. The rearrangement joins TRBV9 to TRBJ1-1, with a possible D match to TRBD1 (5 bases). The V gene's germline CDR1 is SGDLS and CDR2 YYNGEE. Trimming pared 4 bases from V and 7 bases from J, leaving 23 bases between. This CDR3 contains 16 residues.

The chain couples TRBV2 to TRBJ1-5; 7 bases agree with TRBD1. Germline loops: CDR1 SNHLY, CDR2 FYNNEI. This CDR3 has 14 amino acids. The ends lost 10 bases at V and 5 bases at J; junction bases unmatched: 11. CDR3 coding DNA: TGTGCCACACAATACCGGGACAGAGATCAGCCCCAGCATTTT. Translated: CATQYRDRDQPQHF.